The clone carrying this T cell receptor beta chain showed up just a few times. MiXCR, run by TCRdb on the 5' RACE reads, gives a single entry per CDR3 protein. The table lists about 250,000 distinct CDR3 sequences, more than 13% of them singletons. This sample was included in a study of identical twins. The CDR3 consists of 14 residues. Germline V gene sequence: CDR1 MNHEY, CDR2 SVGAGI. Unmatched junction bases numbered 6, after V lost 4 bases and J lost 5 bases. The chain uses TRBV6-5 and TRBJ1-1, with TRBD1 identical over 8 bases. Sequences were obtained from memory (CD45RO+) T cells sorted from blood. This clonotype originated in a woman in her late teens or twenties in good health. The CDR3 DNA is TGTGCCAGCAGTTTACAGGGGGAGATGACTGAAGCTTTCTTT. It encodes CASSLQGEMTEAFF.